This TCR beta chain was documented in a study of blood T cell repertoires in COVID-19. In the study overall: Both acute and convalescent COVID-19 samples were obtained from the United States, Italy and Spain. From T cells, B-cell-depleted T cells, or PBMCs came the material, which was cDNA or gDNA.

Original methodology: Nucleated cell counts were estimated from reference gene primer amplification. Repertoires were generated with immunoSEQ multiplex PCR, while TCRdb's copy carries only in-frame clones and drops some. That table supplies the V and J calls and clone size; D and trimming were determined from the DNA. The repertoire holds about 150,000 clones, with 85% to 90% as singletons. The CDR3 consists of 16 residues. Germline V CDR1 and CDR2: SGHNT, YYREEE (reference sequence). V dropped 4 bases and J dropped 0; count of bases not matched to a gene: 3. The sample taken for sequencing was peripheral blood. The V call is TRBV5-4, the J call TRBJ2-3, with 12 bases that match TRBD2. The receptor's source is a middle-aged woman with acute or convalescent COVID-19. The CDR3 nucleotides are TGTGCCAGCAGCCACGGGACTAGCGGGAGCACAGATACGCAGTATTTT. This encodes CASSHGTSGSTDTQYF.